This is a list of T cell receptor beta chains from one sample in a study of T cell repertoires in cytomegalovirus infection. TCRdb ran MiXCR on the reads and lists one entry per CDR3 protein. This table holds approximately 730,000 distinct CDR3 sequences, 33% found once. These receptors' antigens are unknown. The sequences come from cultured PBMCs, collected from culture after CMV antigen stimulation. Source of these receptors: a human donor in good health (CMV status not recorded). Some clones in this sample may be carry-over from other donors' samples. The CDR3 runs from the conserved cysteine through the conserved F or W. A D gene is named only where the DNA matches it firmly. Expanded clones get a size class; other rows say once, few or many, or leave the size out.

V: TRBV28
J: TRBJ1-6
D: NA
size: NA
DNA: TGTGCCAGCCAGCGGGAAGTTAATTCACCCCTCCACTTT
CDR3: CASQREVNSPLHF

V: TRBV5-4
J: TRBJ1-2
D: NA
size: NA
DNA: TGTGCCAGCAGCTCTACCAGGGCTGCAAATGGCTACACCTTC
CDR3: CASSSTRAANGYTF

V: TRBV15
J: TRBJ1-1
D: NA
size: few
DNA: TGTGCCACCAGCAGGGTCTACACTGAAGCTTTCTTT
CDR3: CATSRVYTEAFF

V: TRBV7-9
J: TRBJ2-5
D: NA
size: few
DNA: TGTGCCAGCAGTATAAATATAGGCTTCGCGGGAGAGACCCAGTACTTC
CDR3: CASSINIGFAGETQYF

V: TRBV7-9
J: TRBJ1-6
D: NA
size: NA
DNA: TGTGCCAGCAATAGTGGGCCGAATCGGGGTTCACCCCTCCACTTT
CDR3: CASNSGPNRGSPLHF

V: TRBV12-3/TRBV12-4
J: TRBJ1-5
D: NA
size: few
DNA: TGTGCCAGCACTCTCAAAGGTGGTCAGCCCCAGCATTTT
CDR3: CASTLKGGQPQHF

V: TRBV27
J: TRBJ2-5
D: NA
size: NA
DNA: TGTGCCAGCAGTTTAGACATCGAAGAGACCCAGTACTTC
CDR3: CASSLDIEETQYF

V: TRBV4-1
J: TRBJ2-7
D: NA
size: few
DNA: TGCGCCAGCAGCCGCGCCGGCGGGGGCAGCTCCTACGAGCAGTACTTC
CDR3: CASSRAGGGSSYEQYF

V: TRBV20-1
J: TRBJ2-3
D: TRBD2
size: NA
DNA: TGCAGTGCTACACTAGCGGGAGTAAGATCTAGCACAGATACGCAGTATTTT
CDR3: CSATLAGVRSSTDTQYF

V: TRBV7-2
J: TRBJ2-3
D: TRBD2
size: few
DNA: TGTGCCAGCAGCTTAGCGGCGCGGCGGGAGGGGGATACGCAGTATTTT
CDR3: CASSLAARREGDTQYF

V: TRBV7-2
J: TRBJ2-7
D: TRBD1
size: many
DNA: TGTGCCAGCAGCCCACGACAGGGAAACGAGCAGTACTTC
CDR3: CASSPRQGNEQYF

V: TRBV20-1
J: TRBJ2-7
D: TRBD1
size: few
DNA: TGCAGTGCTAAGCGACAGGGTGTATCCTACGAGCAGTACTTC
CDR3: CSAKRQGVSYEQYF

V: TRBV5-6
J: TRBJ1-2
D: NA
size: few
DNA: TGTGCCAGCAGCTTGGAAACTTCGTATGGCTACACCTTC
CDR3: CASSLETSYGYTF

V: TRBV3-1
J: TRBJ1-6
D: NA
size: once
DNA: TGTGCCAGCACCGCACGACCCGGTAATTCACCCCTCCACTTT
CDR3: CASTARPGNSPLHF

V: TRBV7-6
J: TRBJ2-3
D: NA
size: few
DNA: TGTGCCAGCAGCTCTCAAAGAGGGCTAAATACGCAGTATTTT
CDR3: CASSSQRGLNTQYF

V: TRBV29-1
J: TRBJ1-6
D: NA
size: NA
DNA: TGCAGCGTTCGGGCCGAGGGCGGCCCCTATAATTCACCCCTCCACTTT
CDR3: CSVRAEGGPYNSPLHF

V: TRBV29-1
J: TRBJ2-4
D: NA
size: NA
DNA: TGCAGCGTTGAAGGGGAACGGGAACTAGCCAAAAACATTCAGTACTTC
CDR3: CSVEGERELAKNIQYF

V: TRBV12-5
J: TRBJ1-2
D: NA
size: few
DNA: TGTGCTAGTGCTCCCGACAGACTGTATGGCTACACCTTC
CDR3: CASAPDRLYGYTF

V: TRBV30
J: TRBJ2-7
D: NA
size: NA
DNA: TGTGCCTGGAGTGTAGAGATAAGCTCCTACGAGCAGTACTTC
CDR3: CAWSVEISSYEQYF

V: TRBV10-3
J: TRBJ2-7
D: TRBD1
size: NA
DNA: TGTGCCATCACCTCGAGAAGGGGGCCCTACGAGCAGTACTTC
CDR3: CAITSRRGPYEQYF

V: TRBV7-2
J: TRBJ1-4
D: TRBD1
size: NA
DNA: TGTGCCAGCAGCTTACGACAGGGGGATGAAAAACTGTTTTTT
CDR3: CASSLRQGDEKLFF

V: TRBV6-1
J: TRBJ2-5
D: TRBD2
size: NA
DNA: TGTGCCAGCAGTGAATCCCTAGCGGGGTGGGGGAGAGTACAAGAGACCCAGTACTTC
CDR3: CASSESLAGWGRVQETQYF

V: TRBV4-1
J: TRBJ2-1
D: NA
size: NA
DNA: TGCGCCAGCAGCCCCCCCTATGGGAATGAGCAGTTCTTC
CDR3: CASSPPYGNEQFF

V: TRBV7-2
J: TRBJ2-7
D: NA
size: NA
DNA: TGTGCCAGCAGCTTAACCAGGGGGGTCGAGCAGTACTTC
CDR3: CASSLTRGVEQYF

V: TRBV12-3/TRBV12-4
J: TRBJ1-5
D: TRBD1
size: few
DNA: TGTGCCAGCAGCGGAGGCAGGGGGTTGGACAATCAGCCCCAGCATTTT
CDR3: CASSGGRGLDNQPQHF

V: TRBV11-2
J: TRBJ1-2
D: NA
size: few
DNA: TGTGCCAGCAGCTCCCCAGGGCGGTATAACTATGGCTACACCTTC
CDR3: CASSSPGRYNYGYTF

V: TRBV7-9
J: TRBJ2-3
D: NA
size: few
DNA: TGTGCCAGCAGCTTAGATCAGCATACGCAGTATTTT
CDR3: CASSLDQHTQYF

V: TRBV7-2
J: TRBJ1-5
D: TRBD1
size: many
DNA: TGTGCCAGCAGCCAAGAGGGGGCTATGCAGCCCCAGCATTTT
CDR3: CASSQEGAMQPQHF

V: TRBV7-6
J: TRBJ1-1
D: TRBD1
size: few
DNA: TGTGCCAGCAGCTTAGCGCGGGACAGGGCCGTCACCTTT
CDR3: CASSLARDRAVTF

V: TRBV7-2
J: TRBJ2-3
D: TRBD2
size: NA
DNA: TGTGCCAGCAGTTTCGTAGCGGGAGTGAGAGATACGCAGTATTTT
CDR3: CASSFVAGVRDTQYF

V: TRBV7-4
J: TRBJ2-7
D: NA
size: NA
DNA: TGTGCCAGCAGTCAGGGATGGGACTACGAGCAGTACTTC
CDR3: CASSQGWDYEQYF

V: TRBV7-2
J: TRBJ2-1
D: NA
size: NA
DNA: TGTGCCAGCAGTCCGGAAAATGAGCAGTTCTTC
CDR3: CASSPENEQFF

V: TRBV4-2
J: TRBJ1-4
D: NA
size: NA
DNA: TGTGCCAGCAGCCAAGCTGCGACGGCAACTAATGAAAAACTGTTTTTT
CDR3: CASSQAATATNEKLFF

V: TRBV7-9
J: TRBJ2-3
D: NA
size: once
DNA: TGTGCCAGCAGCGGGGGCCCCCGGTATACGCAGTATTTT
CDR3: CASSGGPRYTQYF

V: TRBV28
J: TRBJ2-7
D: TRBD2
size: few
DNA: TGTGCCAGCCGCCGGGGAGGGAAGGAGCAGTACTTC
CDR3: CASRRGGKEQYF

V: TRBV4-1
J: TRBJ1-1
D: NA
size: few
DNA: TGCGCCAGCAGCCAAGCTACCGGGTGGATGAACACTGAAGCTTTCTTT
CDR3: CASSQATGWMNTEAFF

V: TRBV7-6
J: TRBJ2-7
D: NA
size: NA
DNA: TGTGCCAGCAGCAGTTACATAGGGCGTGACGAGCAGTACTTC
CDR3: CASSSYIGRDEQYF

V: TRBV7-7
J: TRBJ1-2
D: NA
size: few
DNA: TGTGCCAGCAGCCTTAGGGCGGTGGTGAACTATGGCTACACCTTC
CDR3: CASSLRAVVNYGYTF

V: TRBV6-5
J: TRBJ2-7
D: NA
size: few
DNA: TGTGCCAGCAGTTACTCCGGGACTTCACCGGCCTACGAGCAGTACTTC
CDR3: CASSYSGTSPAYEQYF

V: TRBV12-3/TRBV12-4
J: TRBJ2-1
D: NA
size: NA
DNA: TGTGCCAGCAGGCTGGGCTTCTCCTACAATGAGCAGTTCTTC
CDR3: CASRLGFSYNEQFF

V: TRBV12-3/TRBV12-4
J: TRBJ2-5
D: TRBD2
size: few
DNA: TGTGCCAGCAGTCAAACTAGCGCTCAGACCCAGTACTTC
CDR3: CASSQTSAQTQYF